This T cell receptor (beta chain) emerged from a study of cytomegalovirus exposure and HLA in healthy donors (dated by TCRdb to 2017 to 2019). Study-wide context: An earlier analysis of roughly 500 of the donors reported 250 to 300 Gb of sequence data and around 110 million unique TCR beta sequences obtained from some 170 million T cells. Using immunosequencing, the study profiled T cell repertoires from 666 subjects and related those repertoires to cytomegalovirus serostatus. The study combined high-throughput TCR immunosequencing, statistical association of individual TCRs with disease status, and machine learning to predict cytomegalovirus infection status. A separate validation cohort of approximately 120 different subjects was used in addition to the roughly 640-subject first cohort. An early release that covered 500 to 800 HLA-typed donors contained approximately 290 gigabases of sequencing data and about 84 million unique TCR sequences. Class I and class II HLA loci were covered by the typing at four-digit resolution. In the later analysis, no new phenotypic data were used to find candidate immune exposures; instead, reliance was placed on TCR beta sequences and their occurrence across donors. To study patterns of TCR occurrence, a later analysis re-analyzed previously published TCR beta repertoires from 700 or so donors and added high-resolution HLA genotyping. The genetic ancestry cluster associated with self-reported Caucasian donors included over 65% of the 350 to 500 genotyped donors. In an earlier analysis of about 590 of the donors, high-throughput TCR beta sequencing was used to judge whether each TCR beta V gene segment behaved as functional or pseudogenic. Roughly 5 DR-DQ haplotypes were treated as single units for association and clustering because of strong linkage in the cohort. Every discovery cohort repertoire had been produced on one sequencing platform. Typing coverage varied by locus: roughly 629-630 donors for A, B, C, DRB1 and DQB1; 522 for DQA1; about 590 for DPA1; about 450 for DPB1. Donor age, sex, ethnicity and CMV serostatus were compiled alongside the repertoire data. In a later genetic analysis, genome-wide SNP genotypes for 398 of the 666 donors were used, and that subset was treated as a discovery cohort. On average, roughly 250,000 unique TCR beta nucleotide sequences were sequenced per donor among more than 350 genotyped donors of the cohort, with around 19% of those sequences being non-productive. The study was designed to test whether signatures of past pathogen exposure could be identified by cataloging public T cell receptors.

The cohort was made up of approximately 670 healthy bone marrow donors. At the time of sampling, every cohort member was nominally healthy, though immune exposures that went unrecorded were likely present. The donor tested CMV seronegative and was one of the 352 seronegative cohort members. Every donor gave a peripheral blood sample, and the peripheral blood mononuclear cells from that sample were used for TCR beta sequencing. The Qiagen DNeasy Blood Extraction Kit was used to extract genomic DNA from the blood cell samples. According to the germline V gene, CDR1 reads SNHLY and CDR2 reads FYNNEI. V is pruned by 5 bases and J by 6 bases, leaving 5 bases of the junction without a gene match. The CDR3 starts with the cysteine, ends with the valine, and has 14 residues. Kept here is only the CDR3 DNA, which spans 42 bases and is read in frame from base 1. Library method: the immunoSEQ multiplex PCR assay. A mixture of 60 forward primers for TCR Vbeta segments and 13 reverse primers for TCR Jbeta segments was used in the multiplex PCR. The CDR3 region of rearranged TCR beta genes was amplified from genomic DNA by a multiplex PCR assay. The Illumina HiSeq System was used to sequence the amplified TCR beta libraries as 87-base-pair reads. As for how the authors treated the data: In a later analysis, tens of millions of unique TCR beta chains were counted across the 650 to 750 repertoires, and about 9.9 million of these chains were shared by at least two donors. To remove PCR and sequencing errors, raw reads were error-corrected and collapsed into unique sequences using a nearest-neighbor algorithm that merged closely related sequences. Alignment of CDR3 sequences to IMGT reference sequences was used to assign V, D and J gene segments. Each retained sequence needed at least a six-nucleotide match to both a V gene segment and a J gene segment. A rearrangement counted as productive if the CDR3 had no stop codons and remained in frame with V and J, and every other rearrangement counted as non-productive. Following IMGT convention, CDR3 was defined as the stretch from the second conserved V-encoded cysteine to the conserved J-encoded phenylalanine. In an earlier analysis of approximately 500 of the donors, sequences lacking an unambiguous match to a single V gene segment were excluded. In an earlier analysis of some 590 of the donors, a V segment was called functional when productive rearrangements were above 56.7%, and segregating when the standard deviation between donors exceeded 5%. To diagnose cytomegalovirus status from the catalog of TCR beta chain sequences, a statistical classification framework was built. In a later analysis, V and J genes were assigned by comparing TCR nucleotide sequences against IMGT/GENE-DB human TR gene sequences. A later analysis assigned CDR3 sequences and most-parsimonious VDJ recombination scenarios with the TCRdist pipeline. In a later analysis, each TCR beta chain was defined by its CDR3 amino acid sequence together with its V-gene family, and reads without a unique V-gene family were excluded. A later analysis removed over 500 highly shared, low-generation-probability nucleotide sequences to deal with suspected cross-contamination and a sequencing artifact. For each public chain, a later analysis derived a clonal expansion index from normalized ranks of inferred template counts within each repertoire. In a later analysis, generation probabilities were computed using a VDJ recombination model fitted to out-of-frame rearrangements, and the results were checked against IGoR. In a later analysis, TCR-TCR, TCR-HLA and TCR-CMV co-occurrence was scored with hypergeometric tests, and a repertoire-size bias correction was applied to TCR pairs. A later analysis estimated false discovery rates by permuting HLA or CMV assignments 20 times. In a later analysis, co-occurring TCRs were grouped using DBSCAN, with TCRdist sequence similarity added in when clustering inside HLA-allele-positive subsets. Repertoires with fewer than 30,000 or more than 120,000 public chains, plus five repertoires with anomalous nucleotide sharing, were excluded from co-occurrence clustering. What TCRdb holds here is the immuneACCESS table cut down to in-frame rearrangements. Part of the clones is not present; checked against another copy, under half of the missing clones reflect an unresolved V gene, and the others are unexplained. V and J calls and clone size are as listed in that table; D and trimming were resolved from the DNA. In this sample the table shows roughly 130,000 clones, approximately 70% of which occur a single time. The ten largest clonotypes hold around 1.2% of the sample.

Study-wide findings and limitations: A later genetic analysis reported fewer N-insertions in productive TCRs among donors in an Asian-associated ancestry cluster than the roughly 700-donor mean. A further reported finding was that TCR beta sequences accurately predicted the HLA-A and HLA-B alleles for most subjects in the first cohort. CMV serostatus was the only immune exposure information available for the cohort. It was suggested by the authors that the approach could potentially be generalized to other disease states and immunological phenotypes. The study gave a list of some 150 TCR beta chains associated with cytomegalovirus. A group of highly shared sequence variants was considered likely to be a technical artifact of the sequencing pipeline. Broadly in line with IMGT annotations, most TCR beta V segments showed up in productive rearrangements about 90% or about 30% of the time in an earlier analysis of several hundred of the donors. Because HLA typing was missing for some donors at each locus, association tests included only the typed subset. A few of the identified cytomegalovirus-associated TCR beta chains were confirmed in vitro to be specific for cytomegalovirus antigens. An association between a missense DCLRE1C variant and V-gene and J-gene trimming of TCR beta chains was found in a later genetic analysis and replicated in an independent cohort. A later analysis found that most CMV-associated TCR beta chains appeared HLA-restricted, with HLA associations seemingly driven largely by CMV exposure. The earlier analysis of approximately 560 of the donors excluded seventeen rarely observed V segments, including chromosome 9 orphons, because counts were too low. In a later analysis, TCR association rates were found to vary across HLA loci, with the most associated TCRs seen for DRB1 alleles and the fewest for HLA-C alleles. Sequencing depth was assumed to be roughly uniform across donors in the presence/absence analyses, though that assumption may not hold. At a false discovery rate of 0.05, a later analysis linked about 16,000 TCR beta sequences to specific HLA alleles. The classifier was reported to diagnose cytomegalovirus status with high specificity and sensitivity in both the original cohort and the validation cohort. The cohort was sequenced for TCR beta chains only, and without alpha or paired-chain data the features that could be detected were limited. Most TCR sequences were seen in very few donors, while some public TCRs were found in many individuals. According to a later analysis, parvovirus B19, influenza, CMV and Epstein-Barr virus appeared linked to several top co-occurrence clusters. When HLA alleles, especially DR and DQ, strongly co-occurred, attributing TCR associations to individual alleles was difficult. Because the 87-base-pair reads could not distinguish some IMGT-functional V segments, including TRBV6-2 and TRBV6-3, those segments were excluded. Correlated functional status among segregating V segments might be attributable to linkage disequilibrium, but an unknown experimental factor could not be ruled out. In a later analysis, HLA-associated TCR beta chains showed more clonal expansion and lower generation probabilities than non-associated chains that were equally common.

In the case of this clone: Its antigen has not been determined. The input lacks base qualities; no much larger clone sits a single base away.

The chain employs TRBV2 and TRBJ2-7, and TRBD2 aligns with 12 junction nucleotides. The sequencing input was PBMCs. The source is a woman in her thirties or forties in good health and CMV-seronegative. The CDR3: CASSSPGLAGEQYV. The DNA sequence is as follows: TGTGCCAGCAGTTCTCCGGGACTAGCGGGCGAGCAGTACGTC.